A single sample is the source of the 8 T cell receptor beta chains below, sequenced in a study of blood T cell repertoires in COVID-19. Method: immunoSEQ multiplex PCR; TCRdb's copy keeps in-frame clones and lacks some. The sample has over 80,000 clones, approximately 79% seen once. Sequenced sample: peripheral blood. The receptors stem from an older man with COVID-19, enrolled during active disease.

The chain carries TRBV27 and TRBJ1-2, with D perhaps TRBD1 (5 bases). This CDR3 spans 15 amino acids. Trimming shortened V by 4 bases and J by 3 bases, and 15 bases separated the two germline ends. Germline V gene sequence: CDR1 MNHEY, CDR2 SMNVEV (reference sequence). The CDR3 region has the DNA TGTGCCAGCAGTTCCCGAGCGGGGGGTGACTATGGCTACACCTTC. Translating gives CASSSRAGGDYGYTF.

The V call is TRBV28, the J call TRBJ2-7; 9 bases align to TRBD2. CDR1 MDHEN and CDR2 SYDVKM come from the germline V gene. The CDR3 loop spans 15 amino acids. V lost 4 bases, J lost 2 bases, and 6 bases stayed unmatched. The CDR3, as DNA: TGTGCCAGCAGTTATGTAGCGGGAGTAGCCTACGAGCAGTACTTC. Amino acid sequence: CASSYVAGVAYEQYF.

This rearrangement joins TRBV19 to TRBJ1-2; no clear D gene. CDR3 length: 10 amino acids. The ends were cut back, 6 bases at V and 6 bases at J, with 5 bases in the middle. Germline lookup yields CDR1 LNHDA and CDR2 SQIVND (reference sequence). CDR3 sequence reads: CASREDGYTF. The CDR3, as DNA: TGTGCCAGTAGAGAGGATGGCTACACCTTC.

The chain joins TRBV5-8 to TRBJ1-1; the D is unclear. Trimming shortened V by 4 bases and J by 1 base, and 14 bases separated the two germline ends. CDR1 and CDR2 (germline): SGHTS, YDEGEE. This CDR3 has 15 amino acids. The CDR3, as DNA: TGTGCCAGCAGCGTTTACATAAGCGGGAACACTGAAGCTTTCTTT. Translating gives CASSVYISGNTEAFF. Filled out from reference TRBV5-8 and TRBJ1-1, the complete variable domain reads EAGVTQSPTHLIKTRGQQATLRCSPISGHTSVYWYQQALGLGLQFLLWYDEGEERNRGNFPPRFSGRQFPNYSSELNVNALELEDSALYLCASSVYISGNTEAFFGQGTRLTVV.

The CDR3 bases are TGTGCCAGCAGCCGCACCAGGACTAGCGGGATCGGCGAGCAGTACTTC. Its translation is CASSRTRTSGIGEQYF. The genes are TRBV7-8 and TRBJ2-7; the match to TRBD2 covers 12 bases. From germline, CDR1 is SGHVS and CDR2 FQNEAQ. The CDR3 spans 16 residues. J was trimmed by 6 bases and V by 5 bases; bases with no gene match: 11.

This chain connects TRBV28 to TRBJ1-4, with D maybe TRBD1 (5 bases). Trimming pared 5 bases from V and 15 bases from J, leaving 16 bases between. There are 12 residues in the CDR3. From germline, CDR1 is MDHEN and CDR2 SYDVKM. The CDR3 reads CASSPTVGEVFF. CDR3 bases: TGTGCCAGCAGTCCCACGGTGGGGGAGGTGTTTTTT.

This clone was recorded only once. This sequence joins TRBV19 and TRBJ2-3; 7 nucleotides agree with TRBD2. Per the germline V gene, CDR1 is LNHDA and CDR2 is SQIVND (reference sequence). The junction had 6 bases not matched to a gene; V was cut back by 3 bases and J by 0 bases. The CDR3 runs 16 residues. CDR3 nucleotide sequence: TGTGCCAGTAGTATTCGGGGGGAGGGAAGCACAGATACGCAGTATTTT. It translates to CASSIRGEGSTDTQYF.

The V gene is TRBV15, the J gene TRBJ1-5; unclear D gene. This CDR3 region has 14 residues. V was clipped by 0 bases and J by 0 bases, with 3 bases between them. CDR1 and CDR2 (germline): LNHNV, YYDKDF (reference sequence). CDR3 sequence reads: CATSRDYSNQPQHF. CDR3 DNA sequence: TGTGCCACCAGCAGAGATTATAGCAATCAGCCCCAGCATTTT.